This TCR beta chain was captured by sequencing in a study of blood T cell repertoires in COVID-19. Across the whole study: Acute and convalescent COVID-19 specimens originated in the United States, Italy and Spain.

Assay used: immunoSEQ multiplex PCR; TCRdb lists only in-frame clones, some missing. The table shows a few hundred thousand clones, with around 83% occurring only once. The sample was peripheral blood. The origin of this receptor is a woman in her forties or fifties with acute or convalescent COVID-19.

As DNA, the CDR3 is TGCGCCAGCAGCACCGGACAGGGGGACACTGAAGCTTTCTTT. It encodes CASSTGQGDTEAFF. J is TRBJ1-1 and V is TRBV5-1; 10 nucleotides agree with TRBD1. The junction had 3 bases not matched to a gene; V was cut back by 4 bases and J by 3 bases. The germline gives CDR1 SGHRS, CDR2 YFSETQ. The CDR3 runs 14 residues.